A single sample gave rise to the 17 T cell receptor beta chains below, sequenced in a study of cytomegalovirus exposure and HLA in healthy donors. Method: immunoSEQ multiplex PCR; TCRdb's copy keeps in-frame clones and lacks some. The data show more than 120,000 clones, more than 75% seen once. Sequencing input: PBMCs. Receptors originate from a man younger than 35 in good health and CMV-seropositive.

The chain has TRBV11-2 and TRBJ2-7; no clear D. CDR3 length: 10 amino acids. Per the germline V gene, CDR1 is SGHAT and CDR2 is FQNNGV. The germline V and J ends were trimmed by 5 bases and 4 bases, with 3 bases remaining between them. CDR3 coding DNA: TGTGCCAGCAGCGAGTACGAGCAGTACTTC. Translated: CASSEYEQYF.

This chain connects TRBV18 to TRBJ2-3; TRBD1 matches at 8 bases. The CDR3 has 15 amino acids. The V gene end was trimmed by 0 bases and the J gene end by 3 bases; junction bases not matched to a gene: 2. The germline V gene encodes CDR1 KGHSH and CDR2 LQKENI. The CDR3 region is CASSPPRTGTDTQYF. The CDR3 nucleotides are TGTGCCAGCTCACCACCCCGGACAGGGACAGATACGCAGTATTTT.

J is TRBJ1-2 and V is TRBV6-1; 11 bases match TRBD1. CDR1 MNHNS and CDR2 SASEGT come from the germline V gene. With V trimmed by 10 bases and J by 7 bases, 14 bases remained unmatched. The CDR3 contains 15 residues. The CDR3: CATPGQGESLGGYTF. Here the CDR3 DNA reads TGTGCCACCCCGGGACAGGGGGAATCGCTGGGTGGCTACACCTTC.

This chain connects TRBV5-1 to TRBJ2-7, with 8 bases aligning to TRBD1. CDR1 is SGHRS, CDR2 YFSETQ, per germline. The CDR3 has 13 amino acids. Trimming took 5 bases from V and 3 from J; bases not matched to a gene: 4. Here the CDR3 DNA reads TGCGCCAGCAGTCGGGACAGGAACTACGAGCAGTACTTC. Protein product: CASSRDRNYEQYF. The full variable domain, with the rest looked up from reference TRBV5-1 and TRBJ2-7, is KAGVTQTPRYLIKTRGQQVTLSCSPISGHRSVSWYQQTPGQGLQFLFEYFSETQRNKGNFPGRFSGRQFSNSRSEMNVSTLELGDSALYLCASSRDRNYEQYFGPGTRLTVT.

V and J are TRBV5-1 and TRBJ2-1; TRBD2 matches at 8 bases. With 0 bases clipped from V and 3 bases from J, the junction kept 14 bases outside the gene matches. The CDR3 is 19 amino acids. Germline CDR1 is SGHRS and CDR2 is YFSETQ. The CDR3 DNA follows: TGCGCCAGCAGCTTGGCCTCGGGGGGGCGGTTTGAGCGCTACAATGAGCAGTTCTTC. Its protein is CASSLASGGRFERYNEQFF.

This clone was recorded only once. The V gene is TRBV5-1, the J gene TRBJ1-2, with no clear D. The CDR3 has 15 residues. V dropped 0 bases and J dropped 4 bases, with 13 bases sitting between them. The germline gives CDR1 SGHRS, CDR2 YFSETQ. The CDR3 bases are TGCGCCAGCAGCTTGGAAGCCTCCCTTACCTATGGCTACACCTTC. Its translation: CASSLEASLTYGYTF.

This chain's CDR3 is CASSLGWATRDIQYF. The DNA of the CDR3 is TGTGCCAGCAGCTTAGGGTGGGCCACCAGGGACATTCAGTACTTC. The rearrangement uses TRBV7-9 and TRBJ2-4; D possibly corresponds to TRBD1 (5 bases). The CDR3 has 15 amino acids. Per the germline V gene, CDR1 is SEHNR and CDR2 is FQNEAQ (reference sequence). The V end lost 1 base, the J end lost 8 bases, and 15 bases lay between the germline ends. Supplemented by reference TRBV7-9 and TRBJ2-4, the full variable domain reads DTGVSQNPRHKITKRGQNVTFRCDPISEHNRLYWYRQTLGQGPEFLTYFQNEAQLEKSRLLSDRFSAERPKGSFSTLEIQRTEQGDSAMYLCASSLGWATRDIQYFGAGTRLSVL.

This chain joins TRBV19 and TRBJ2-1, with D possibly TRBD2 on 6 matching bases. Trimming removed 6 bases at V and 7 bases at J, with 10 bases between. There are 12 residues in the CDR3. Per germline, CDR1 LNHDA and CDR2 SQIVND (reference sequence). This CDR3 reads CASRRELNEQFF. The CDR3 DNA sequence: TGTGCCAGTAGACGGGAGTTAAATGAGCAGTTCTTC.

The chain is built from TRBV19 and TRBJ1-4, with unresolved D. Germline CDR1 LNHDA, CDR2 SQIVND (reference sequence). The germline V and J ends were trimmed by 4 bases and 0 bases, with 12 bases remaining between them. CDR3 length: 16 residues. In DNA, the CDR3 is TGTGCCAGTAGTAGGGCCTTCTCCGCAACTAATGAAAAACTGTTTTTT. The encoded protein is CASSRAFSATNEKLFF.

The chain uses TRBV5-1 and TRBJ2-1, with 10 positions matching TRBD2. V dropped 4 bases and J dropped 3; count of bases not matched to a gene: 4. The CDR3 contains 15 residues. Germline V gives CDR1 SGHRS, CDR2 YFSETQ. CDR3: CASSIASGSYNEQFF. CDR3 coding DNA: TGCGCCAGCAGCATAGCTAGCGGGAGCTACAATGAGCAGTTCTTC. The full variable domain, completed using reference TRBV5-1 and TRBJ2-1, is KAGVTQTPRYLIKTRGQQVTLSCSPISGHRSVSWYQQTPGQGLQFLFEYFSETQRNKGNFPGRFSGRQFSNSRSEMNVSTLELGDSALYLCASSIASGSYNEQFFGPGTRLTVL.

This clone was counted a few times. This chain links TRBV6-1 with TRBJ2-2, with 8 bases aligning to TRBD2. V shed 8 bases and J 0 bases; nucleotides not matched to a gene: 5. Per germline, CDR1 MNHNS and CDR2 SASEGT. The CDR3 spans 15 residues. DNA for the CDR3: TGTGCCAGCCGGATAGCGGGATCGAACACCGGGGAGCTGTTTTTT. It encodes CASRIAGSNTGELFF.

The chain couples TRBV5-1 to TRBJ2-7; 7 nucleotides agree with TRBD2. The CDR3 sequence is 16 residues long. Germline lookup yields CDR1 SGHRS and CDR2 YFSETQ. V shed 4 bases and J 4 bases; nucleotides not matched to a gene: 14. The CDR3 here is CASSLYGQGGFYEQYF. In DNA form, the CDR3 reads TGCGCCAGCAGCCTTTATGGGCAGGGAGGGTTTTACGAGCAGTACTTC.

The chain links TRBV7-9 to TRBJ2-7; 7 nucleotides agree with TRBD1. Trimming removed 5 bases from V and 6 bases from J; junction bases left unmatched: 7. Germline CDR1 is SEHNR and CDR2 is FQNEAQ (reference sequence). This CDR3 comprises 13 residues. In nucleotides, the CDR3 is TGTGCCAGCAGCCTTCCTACAGGGGTCGAGCAGTACTTC. Translation: CASSLPTGVEQYF.

The chain is built from TRBV5-1 and TRBJ1-5; 9 bases fit TRBD1. This CDR3 is 15 amino acids long. Per the germline V gene, CDR1 is SGHRS and CDR2 is YFSETQ. V gave up 4 bases and J gave up 4 bases; unmatched junction bases: 6. CDR3 sequence reads: CASSPDRGRNQPQHF. CDR3 nucleotides: TGCGCCAGCAGCCCAGACAGGGGGAGAAATCAGCCCCAGCATTTT.

CDR3 nucleotides: TGTGCCAGCACCCCGGCGGGGGGCCCTGGCTATGGCTACACCTTC. Its translation is CASTPAGGPGYGYTF. The J gene is TRBJ1-2, the V gene TRBV5-6, with a tentative D call TRBD1 (6 bases). Per germline, CDR1 SGHDT and CDR2 YYEEEE. Between the trimmed V and J ends, which lost 6 bases and 4 bases, there was a span of 19 bases. CDR3 length: 15 amino acids.

The chain has TRBV27 and TRBJ1-1; 8 bases agree with TRBD1. Germline CDR1 is MNHEY and CDR2 is SMNVEV (reference sequence). Losses at the gene ends were 5 bases for V and 4 bases for J; bases not matched to a gene: 3. This CDR3 region has 13 residues. CDR3 in DNA: TGTGCCAGCAGTCAAGGACAGGGCACTGAAGCTTTCTTT. Its translation: CASSQGQGTEAFF.

The rearrangement uses TRBV10-2 and TRBJ2-1; 7 positions match TRBD1. Trimming took 8 bases from V and 0 from J; bases not matched to a gene: 4. The CDR3 length is 14 residues. Germline CDR1 is WSHSY and CDR2 is SAAADI. The CDR3: CASSGQISYNEQFF. In DNA, the CDR3 is TGCGCCAGCTCGGGACAGATCTCCTACAATGAGCAGTTCTTC.